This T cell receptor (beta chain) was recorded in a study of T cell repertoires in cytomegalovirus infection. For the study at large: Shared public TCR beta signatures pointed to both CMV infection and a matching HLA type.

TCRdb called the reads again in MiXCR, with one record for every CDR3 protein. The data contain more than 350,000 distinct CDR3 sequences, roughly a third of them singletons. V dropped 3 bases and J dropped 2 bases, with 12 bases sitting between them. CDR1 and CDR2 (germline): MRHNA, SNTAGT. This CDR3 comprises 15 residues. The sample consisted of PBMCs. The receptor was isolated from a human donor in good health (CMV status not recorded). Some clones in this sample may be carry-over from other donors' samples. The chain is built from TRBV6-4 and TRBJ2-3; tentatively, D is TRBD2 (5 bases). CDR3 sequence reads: CASSEMPGSTDTQYF. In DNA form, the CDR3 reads TGTGCCAGCAGTGAGATGCCGGGGTCCACAGATACGCAGTATTTT.